This entry describes one T cell receptor beta chain. Its antigen is unknown. Base quality data are lacking; no much larger clone is found one base away. RNA was extracted with the RNeasy kit and roughly 0.5 to 1 ug was reverse transcribed using random hexamers. The immunoSEQ multiplex PCR assay, covering 54 Vbeta and 13 Jbeta segments, was used to amplify TCR beta CDR3 regions. PCR amplification bias was corrected using a synthetic template baseline for primer optimization and computational correction. In the original analysis: Reads were annotated to V, D and J genes per IMGT and analyzed with immunoSEQ Analyzer, keeping only productive sequences. To calculate clonality, Shannon entropy was normalized by log2 of the number of productive unique sequences and then subtracted from one. For each patient and control, public and private clones were evaluated among the 100 most prevalent clones. Clones were defined as Susac-specific if absent from the healthy and MS cohorts, from 1052 published viral clones and from other ImmuneACCESS disease sequences. Using fastp at Q25 and MiXCR, TCRdb reprocessed the public reads and kept productive beta chains. A single entry per CDR3 protein holds the most common genes and DNA from its merged rows. In this record, the V and J calls reflect TCRdb's handling and not the investigators' own analysis. The sample contains under 150,000 distinct CDR3 sequences, roughly 80% of them found a single time. The ten biggest clones cover about 0.51% of the sample.

This sample was taken from a study of CD8 T cells in Susac syndrome (dated by TCRdb to about 2019). Background on the whole study: Whether CD8+ T cell activation and differentiation in Susac syndrome was antigen driven was tested using repertoire sequencing. The clonality of the CD8+ T cell repertoire was compared across 11 to 12 healthy donors, about 14 Susac syndrome patients and 15 multiple sclerosis patients. What the authors observed across the whole study: The number of individuals in the TCR sequencing and HLA analysis was acknowledged as relatively small.

Germline trimming: 10 bases from V, 2 bases from J; junction bases outside gene matches: 6. CDR1 and CDR2, per the germline V gene, are ENHRY and SYGVKD. Including the terminal cysteine and valine, the CDR3 comprises 13 residues. Kept here is only the CDR3 DNA, which spans 39 bases and is read in frame from base 1. Peripheral blood CD8+ and CD4+ T cells from healthy donors, Susac syndrome patients and multiple sclerosis patients were profiled using high-throughput TCR beta sequencing. The multiple sclerosis controls were treatment-naive patients who had stable or active relapsing-remitting disease and met the revised McDonald criteria. Bulk CD8+ and CD4+ T cells were purified by magnetic negative isolation, whereas CD8+ TEMRA cells were enriched by FACS. Blood was drawn into EDTA tubes, processed within 24 hours, and PBMCs were isolated by density gradient centrifugation. PBMCs intended for TCR sequencing were cryopreserved in liquid nitrogen and thawed later in a water bath at 37 degrees C. The sorted or isolated CD4+, CD8+ and CD8+ TEMRA cells reached a purity of at least 90%.

The receptor chain draws on TRBV10-3 and TRBJ2-7, with TRBD1 matching 9 junction bases. This sequence originates from a human donor with multiple sclerosis. Sequenced material: CD8+ T cells from PBMCs. The sequenced DNA is TGTGCCACCGGACAGGGGTGGGCCTACGAGCAGTACGTC. Translation gives CATGQGWAYEQYV.